One and the same sample provided the 32 T cell receptor beta chains below, sequenced in a study of blood T cell repertoires in COVID-19. Sequencing was performed with immunoSEQ multiplex PCR; in TCRdb, only in-frame clones are kept and a portion is missing. The table includes almost 40,000 clones, 85% detected once. The specimen was peripheral blood. The origin of the receptors is a man aged 55 to 70 with acute or convalescent COVID-19.

The genes are TRBV4-2 and TRBJ2-7; 9 nucleotides agree with TRBD2. Per germline, CDR1 LGHNA and CDR2 YNFKEQ. The CDR3 extends over 15 amino acids. The V and J ends lost 4 bases and 2 bases, in that order; junction bases with no gene match: 6. The CDR3 DNA follows: TGTGCCAGCAGCCCCTCTAGCGGGACAACCTACGAGCAGTACTTC. This translates into CASSPSSGTTYEQYF.

V is TRBV7-2 and J is TRBJ2-1, with 10 bases identical to TRBD2. CDR1 is SGHTA, CDR2 FQGNSA, per germline. With V trimmed by 5 bases and J by 5 bases, 12 bases remained unmatched. The CDR3 length is 17 residues. CDR3 coding DNA: TGTGCCAGCAGCCCCGGGCGGCTAGCGGGAGTGGACAATGAGCAGTTCTTC. Translating gives CASSPGRLAGVDNEQFF.

The chain employs TRBV7-9 and TRBJ1-1; D perhaps matches TRBD1 (5 bases). The CDR3 covers 11 residues. Germline CDR1 is SEHNR and CDR2 is FQNEAQ (reference sequence). Trimming took off 5 bases at V and 6 bases at J, with 7 bases between the two ends. The CDR3 protein is CASSPGAEAFF. CDR3 in DNA: TGTGCCAGCAGCCCGGGGGCTGAAGCTTTCTTT.

V usage is TRBV3-1 (or the pseudogene TRBV3-2) and J usage is TRBJ2-1; a weak D match, TRBD2 (5 bases). Trimming removed 1 base from V and 6 bases from J, with 10 bases in between. The CDR3 totals 14 residues. Germline V gene sequence: CDR1 LGHDT, CDR2 YNNKEL (reference sequence). This chain's CDR3 is CASSQGGRSNEQFF. CDR3 DNA sequence: TGTGCCAGCAGCCAAGGAGGGCGGTCCAATGAGCAGTTCTTC.

The chain has TRBV7-2 and TRBJ1-1; D is unclear. CDR3 size: 15 residues. V lost 1 base and J 1 base, leaving 10 bases between the germline ends. The V gene's germline CDR1 is SGHTA and CDR2 FQGNSA. The CDR3 DNA follows: TGTGCCAGCAGCTTAGGGGCGCATTCGAACACTGAAGCTTTCTTT. It encodes CASSLGAHSNTEAFF. Using reference TRBV7-2 and TRBJ1-1 for the parts outside the CDR3, the full variable domain is GAGVSQSPSNKVTEKGKDVELRCDPISGHTALYWYRQSLGQGLEFLIYFQGNSAPDKSGLPSDRFSAERTGGSVSTLTIQRTQQEDSAVYLCASSLGAHSNTEAFFGQGTRLTVV.

The genes are TRBV5-5 and TRBJ2-7, with no clear D. The V end was cut by 0 bases, the J end by 2 bases, with 12 bases between. CDR1 is SGHKS, CDR2 YYEKEE, per germline (reference sequence). This CDR3 is 15 amino acids long. The CDR3 protein is CASSLAPRSPYEQYF. The CDR3 nucleotides read TGTGCCAGCAGCTTGGCCCCCAGGTCTCCCTACGAGCAGTACTTC.

The CDR3 sequence: CASSPAGGMETQYF. The CDR3 nucleotides are TGTGCCAGCAGCCCGGCGGGCGGGATGGAGACCCAGTACTTC. The J gene is TRBJ2-5, the V gene TRBV9; the D gene is possibly TRBD2 (6 bases). The germline V gene has CDR1 SGDLS and CDR2 YYNGEE. The CDR3 sequence is 14 residues long. The germline V and J ends were trimmed by 4 bases and 5 bases, with 15 bases remaining between them.

The V and J genes are TRBV7-2 and TRBJ1-6; 9 nucleotides align to TRBD1. The V gene end was trimmed by 4 bases and the J gene end by 7 bases; junction bases not matched to a gene: 2. The CDR3 is 14 amino acids. In germline, CDR1 is SGHTA, CDR2 FQGNSA. The CDR3 here is CASSSDRGNSPLHF. DNA for the CDR3: TGTGCCAGCAGCTCGGACAGGGGAAATTCACCCCTCCACTTT.

The rearrangement joins TRBV29-1 to TRBJ2-5, with TRBD2 matching over 10 bases. V lost 4 bases, J lost 5 bases, and 10 bases stayed unmatched. The CDR3 spans 15 residues. The germline CDR1 and CDR2 sequences are SQVTM and ANQGSEA. CDR3: CSVVYLAGVVETQYF. CDR3 DNA sequence: TGCAGCGTTGTATACCTAGCGGGAGTTGTGGAGACCCAGTACTTC.

The chain recombines TRBV18 with TRBJ1-5; the D is unclear. The CDR3 is 13 residues long. Germline CDR1 KGHSH, CDR2 LQKENI. Trimming took off 0 bases at V and 7 bases at J, with 7 bases between the two ends. CDR3 coding DNA: TGTGCCAGCTCACCACCTACGGGGCAGCCCCAGCATTTT. Amino acid sequence: CASSPPTGQPQHF.

The chain employs TRBV19 and TRBJ2-1; 9 nucleotides match TRBD1. CDR3 size: 14 residues. Germline CDR1 and CDR2: LNHDA and SQIVND (reference sequence). The trim removed 8 bases at V and 5 bases at J, leaving 7 bases unmatched. The CDR3 DNA reads TGTGCCAGTGCCGGGGGGACAGGGAACAATGAGCAGTTCTTC. Translating gives CASAGGTGNNEQFF. Using reference TRBV19 and TRBJ2-1 for the parts outside the CDR3, the full variable domain is DGGITQSPKYLFRKEGQNVTLSCEQNLNHDAMYWYRQDPGQGLRLIYYSQIVNDFQKGDIAEGYSVSREKKESFPLTVTSAQKNPTAFYLCASAGGTGNNEQFFGPGTRLTVL.

The chain recombines TRBV28 with TRBJ2-7; 9 positions match TRBD1. The CDR3 loop spans 15 amino acids. The J segment lost 4 bases and the V segment lost 6 bases, leaving 10 bases of the junction unmatched. The germline CDR1 and CDR2 sequences are MDHEN and SYDVKM. The CDR3 bases are TGTGCCAGCAGCCAAGGGGGAGGGACAGGGTACGAGCAGTACTTC. This codes for CASSQGGGTGYEQYF. Full variable domain (remainder filled in from reference TRBV28 and TRBJ2-7): DVKVTQSSRYLVKRTGEKVFLECVQDMDHENMFWYRQDPGLGLRLIYFSYDVKMKEKGDIPEGYSVSREKKERFSLILESASTNQTSMYLCASSQGGGTGYEQYFGPGTRLTVT.

The V gene is TRBV5-4, the J gene TRBJ2-7; TRBD1 matches at 9 bases. Trimming cost V 4 bases and J 1 base; bases outside gene matches: 6. Germline values: CDR1 SGHNT, CDR2 YYREEE (reference sequence). The CDR3 has 15 amino acids. The CDR3 DNA reads TGTGCCAGCAGCGTCGGGACAGGGTCGTCCTACGAGCAGTACTTC. The encoded protein is CASSVGTGSSYEQYF. The full variable domain, in which reference TRBV5-4 and TRBJ2-7 provide the parts outside the CDR3, is ETGVTQSPTHLIKTRGQQVTLRCSSQSGHNTVSWYQQALGQGPQFIFQYYREEENGRGNFPPRFSGLQFPNYSSELNVNALELDDSALYLCASSVGTGSSYEQYFGPGTRLTVT.

This clone was detected once. This CDR3 is CASSIRALVGQGNQPQHF. Written as DNA, the CDR3 is TGTGCCAGTAGTATACGTGCTTTAGTAGGACAGGGAAATCAGCCCCAGCATTTT. This chain connects TRBV19 to TRBJ1-5; 8 bases line up with TRBD1. The length of the CDR3 is 18 residues. V lost 2 bases and J lost 4; bases outside the gene matches: 13. Germline-derived CDR1 and CDR2 are LNHDA and SQIVND (reference sequence).

This clone was seen a few times. The V gene is TRBV9, the J gene TRBJ2-7; unclear D gene. Trimming removed 0 bases at V and 3 bases at J, with 16 bases between. This CDR3 region has 16 residues. Per germline, CDR1 SGDLS and CDR2 YYNGEE. The CDR3 bases are TGTGCCAGCAGCGTAGCCGGAGAGGCAAGAAGCTACGAGCAGTACTTC. This gives the protein CASSVAGEARSYEQYF.

V gene TRBV7-3 combines with J gene TRBJ2-3; TRBD1 matches 7 bases. Germline CDR1 reads SGHTA; CDR2 reads FQGTGA. Unmatched junction bases numbered 5, after V lost 4 bases and J lost 1 base. The CDR3 has 15 residues. CDR3 sequence (DNA): TGTGCCAGCAGCTCCGACAGGGTCGGCACAGATACGCAGTATTTT. The encoded protein is CASSSDRVGTDTQYF. The full variable domain, its missing parts supplied by reference TRBV7-3 and TRBJ2-3, is GAGVSQTPSNKVTEKGKYVELRCDPISGHTALYWYRQSLGQGPEFLIYFQGTGAADDSGLPNDRFFAVRPEGSVSTLKIQRTERGDSAVYLCASSSDRVGTDTQYFGPGTRLTVL.

Comments on this clone: Relative to the germline gene, one junction end is altered; a read error may explain this. The rearrangement uses TRBV5-1 and TRBJ1-6, with D uncertain. Germline V gene data show CDR1 as SGHRS and CDR2 as YFSETQ. The CDR3 has 12 residues. DNA of the CDR3: TGCGCCAGCAGCTTGGATCTGGGCCCGTGGGCCTTT. It encodes CASSLDLGPWAF.

The chain uses TRBV7-9 and TRBJ1-5; TRBD1 might be the D (6 bases). The CDR3 sequence is 14 residues long. Germline lookup yields CDR1 SEHNR and CDR2 FQNEAQ (reference sequence). V shed 1 base and J shed 4 bases, with 8 bases lying between them. The CDR3 bases are TGTGCCAGCAGCTTAGATCAGGGGAATCAGCCCCAGCATTTT. Translation gives CASSLDQGNQPQHF. The full variable domain, rest sourced from reference TRBV7-9 and TRBJ1-5, is DTGVSQNPRHKITKRGQNVTFRCDPISEHNRLYWYRQTLGQGPEFLTYFQNEAQLEKSRLLSDRFSAERPKGSFSTLEIQRTEQGDSAMYLCASSLDQGNQPQHFGDGTRLSIL.

This rearrangement joins TRBV18 to TRBJ1-3; D is ambiguous. Germline CDR1 reads KGHSH; CDR2 reads LQKENI. V dropped 3 bases and J dropped 0 bases, with 12 bases sitting between them. The CDR3 extends over 16 amino acids. The CDR3 loop is CASSPSRVISGNTIYF. DNA of the CDR3: TGTGCCAGCTCACCGTCCCGGGTGATCTCTGGAAACACCATATATTTT.

The rearrangement uses TRBV3-1 (or the pseudogene TRBV3-2) and TRBJ2-2; possible D gene TRBD2, 5 bases. This CDR3 comprises 15 residues. Trimming shortened V by 4 bases and J by 4 bases, and 13 bases separated the two germline ends. Germline assignment: CDR1 LGHDT and CDR2 YNNKEL (reference sequence). CDR3 sequence (DNA): TGTGCCAGCAGCCCGCGGCGGGCGGGCACCGGGGAGCTGTTTTTT. It specifies CASSPRRAGTGELFF.

This clone has a handful of counts. The chain joins TRBV29-1 to TRBJ2-7; maybe TRBD1 (6 bases). V dropped 5 bases and J dropped 3 bases, with 14 bases sitting between them. The CDR3 has 13 residues. Germline lookup yields CDR1 SQVTM and CDR2 ANQGSEA. The CDR3 reads CSVLPKQGYEQYF. In nucleotides, the CDR3 is TGCAGCGTTTTACCTAAACAGGGCTACGAGCAGTACTTC.

This clone was counted once. V usage is TRBV10-2 and J usage is TRBJ2-7; unclear D gene. From germline, CDR1 is WSHSY and CDR2 SAAADI. V was cut by 5 bases and J by 5 bases, with 7 bases left in between. The CDR3 is 11 amino acids. The CDR3 nucleotides are TGCGCCAGCAGTACCGGTCACGAGCAGTACTTC. Translating it yields CASSTGHEQYF.

The chain links TRBV12-3 or TRBV12-4 to TRBJ1-1; 7 bases agree with TRBD1. The CDR3 has 13 amino acids. Unmatched junction bases numbered 6, after V lost 6 bases and J lost 5 bases. CDR3 nucleotide sequence: TGTGCCAGCAGCTGGCGACAGGGAACTGAAGCTTTCTTT. Its protein is CASSWRQGTEAFF.

A remark on this clone: As the CDR3 is not closed by the conserved phenylalanine or tryptophan, this likely results from a read error. The DNA is left out, because the CDR3 cannot be placed on it with certainty; the CDR3 is given as TCRdb lists it. V usage is TRBV5-1 and J usage is TRBJ2-3; the D call of TRBD2 is as the table states it, not checked on the DNA. The CDR3 has 8 residues if both end residues are counted. Germline V gene data show CDR1 as SGHRS and CDR2 as YFSETQ. The CDR3 protein is CASSSVRV.

The rearrangement joins TRBV4-3 to TRBJ2-3; TRBD2 is a possible D gene (6 bases). The length of the CDR3 is 16 residues. V lost 3 bases to trimming and J lost 1 base, with 14 bases between them. CDR1 LGHNA and CDR2 YSLEER come from the germline V gene. The CDR3 spells CASSQAGPPGTDTQYF. As DNA, the CDR3 is TGCGCCAGCAGCCAGGCGGGACCTCCGGGCACAGATACGCAGTATTTT.

The chain is built from TRBV7-8 and TRBJ2-7, with D unresolved. Trimming removed 5 bases at V and 3 bases at J, with 14 bases between. Germline V gene lookup returns CDR1 SGHVS and CDR2 FQNEAQ. The CDR3 is made up of 14 amino acids. CDR3 sequence reads: CASSLADYSYEQYF. CDR3 coding DNA: TGTGCCAGCAGCCTCGCCGATTACAGCTACGAGCAGTACTTC.

This chain uses TRBV27 with TRBJ2-5, with TRBD2 matching 10 bases. Germline V gives CDR1 MNHEY, CDR2 SMNVEV (reference sequence). The CDR3 is made up of 17 amino acids. V lost 5 bases, J lost 4 bases, and 13 bases stayed unmatched. The CDR3 region has the DNA TGTGCCAGCAGTACCAAAGCGGGGGGGCGAGACCGAGAGACCCAGTACTTC. As protein: CASSTKAGGRDRETQYF.

The chain carries TRBV15 and TRBJ1-2; 7 nucleotides align to TRBD1. CDR1 is LNHNV and CDR2 is YYDKDF in the germline V gene (reference sequence). Trimming took 4 bases from V and 3 from J; bases not matched to a gene: 17. There are 18 residues in the CDR3. CDR3 DNA: TGTGCCACCAGCACCGACCTAAGAGACAGGGCGGAGGACTATGGCTACACCTTC. Amino acids: CATSTDLRDRAEDYGYTF.

The chain joins TRBV18 to TRBJ2-1; TRBD1 matches 7 bases. This CDR3 is built from 17 residues. Trimming took 9 bases from V and 8 from J; bases not matched to a gene: 22. Per the germline V gene, CDR1 is KGHSH and CDR2 is LQKENI. This chain's CDR3 is CASLPRESRQGRDEQFF. In nucleotides, the CDR3 is TGTGCCAGTCTCCCCAGGGAAAGCCGACAGGGTCGAGATGAGCAGTTCTTC.

V is TRBV7-9 and J is TRBJ2-3; 15 bases map to TRBD2. This CDR3 has 16 amino acids. Losses at the gene ends were 3 bases for V and 5 bases for J; bases not matched to a gene: 3. CDR1 is SEHNR, CDR2 FQNEAQ, per germline (reference sequence). The CDR3: CASSFGLAGGQDTQYF. CDR3 nucleotides: TGTGCCAGCAGCTTCGGACTAGCGGGAGGGCAAGATACGCAGTATTTT.

The table lists this clone with a count of one. CDR3 residues: CATSDPGTSGGLSSYNEQFF. In DNA form, the CDR3 reads TGTGCCACCAGTGATCCCGGGACTAGCGGAGGATTAAGCTCCTACAATGAGCAGTTCTTC. The chain links TRBV24-1 to TRBJ2-1; 11 bases line up with TRBD2. With 3 bases clipped from V and 0 bases from J, the junction kept 12 bases outside the gene matches. CDR3 length: 20 residues. CDR1 KGHDR and CDR2 SFDVKD come from the germline V gene.

This sequence joins TRBV6-2 or TRBV6-3 and TRBJ1-2; D is uncertain. From germline, CDR1 is MNHEY and CDR2 SVGEGT. There are 13 residues in the CDR3. V was clipped by 6 bases and J by 0 bases, with 8 bases between them. CDR3: CASSPISNYGYTF. CDR3 nucleotides: TGTGCCAGCAGCCCTATATCTAACTATGGCTACACCTTC.